These 21 T cell receptor beta chains were sequenced from one sample in a study of T cells after yellow fever vaccination. TCRdb recomputed calls from the 5' RACE reads with MiXCR, one row per CDR3 protein. The sample contains 200,000 to 300,000 distinct CDR3 sequences, roughly 13% of which appear only once. The sequenced sample was CD4+ T cells sorted from PBMCs, obtained 45 days after the yellow fever booster vaccination. Receptor source: a man aged 25-45 years who received the YFV17D yellow fever vaccine.

This sequence joins TRBV5-1 and TRBJ2-7; D unclear. The CDR3 consists of 14 residues. Per the germline V gene, CDR1 is SGHRS and CDR2 is YFSETQ. V lost 0 bases to trimming and J lost 1 base, with 8 bases between them. In DNA, the CDR3 is TGCGCCAGCAGCTTGGTTGCTGTTTCCTACGAGCAGTACTTC. It encodes CASSLVAVSYEQYF.

V is TRBV2 and J is TRBJ2-5, with 11 bases matching TRBD2. The CDR3 runs to 17 residues. Germline CDR1 SNHLY, CDR2 FYNNEI. The V segment lost 4 bases and the J segment 5 bases; nucleotides outside the gene matches: 12. The CDR3 region has the DNA TGTGCCAGCAGTGTGGGGACTAGCGGAGGAGGGCTGGAGACCCAGTACTTC. Protein: CASSVGTSGGGLETQYF.

This clonotype was seen a few times. CDR3: CASSPRTAYEQYF. Here the CDR3 DNA reads TGTGCCAGCAGTCCGCGGACAGCCTACGAGCAGTACTTC. The chain has TRBV27 and TRBJ2-7; maybe TRBD1 (6 bases). The CDR3 extends over 13 amino acids. V lost 5 bases to trimming and J lost 2 bases, with 10 bases between them. The germline CDR1 and CDR2 sequences are MNHEY and SMNVEV (reference sequence).

This chain links TRBV5-1 with TRBJ2-1, with D possibly TRBD1 on 6 matching bases. Germline-derived CDR1 and CDR2 are SGHRS and YFSETQ. The CDR3 length is 14 residues. The V end lost 2 bases, the J end lost 6 bases, and 12 bases lay between the germline ends. DNA for the CDR3: TGCGCCAGCAGCTTTAGAGGGACACTCAATGAGCAGTTCTTC. Translation gives CASSFRGTLNEQFF.

The sample holds a few counts of this clonotype. CDR3 residues: CASLKREGDEQYF. The CDR3 DNA reads as TGTGCCAGCTTAAAGCGGGAGGGAGACGAGCAGTACTTC. The V call is TRBV6-6, the J call TRBJ2-7; 10 bases map to TRBD2. Germline loops: CDR1 MNHNY, CDR2 SVGAGI (reference sequence). After removal of 8 bases from V and 5 bases from J, the junction contained 6 bases not matched to a gene. This CDR3 region has 13 residues.

This clonotype came up a few times. The rearrangement joins TRBV27 to TRBJ2-2, with D uncertain. CDR3 size: 13 residues. CDR1 is MNHEY, CDR2 SMNVEV, per germline (reference sequence). Trimming stripped 8 bases from V and 2 bases from J, with 9 bases between. CDR3 in amino acids: CASLTQNTGELFF. DNA of the CDR3: TGTGCCAGCCTAACCCAAAACACCGGGGAGCTGTTTTTT.

J is TRBJ2-5 and V is TRBV7-2; D is perhaps TRBD2 (6 bases). The V and J ends lost 5 bases and 5 bases respectively, with 21 bases between them. CDR1 SGHTA and CDR2 FQGNSA come from the germline V gene. CDR3 size: 16 residues. DNA for the CDR3: TGTGCCAGCAGCCGATACGGGGGTGTATTGTCGGAGACCCAGTACTTC. Encoded protein: CASSRYGGVLSETQYF.

The CDR3 reads CASGEDRRNEKLFF. The CDR3 DNA follows: TGTGCCAGCGGAGAGGACAGGCGTAATGAAAAACTGTTTTTT. J is TRBJ1-4 and V is TRBV25-1; 7 bases fit TRBD1. CDR3 length: 14 amino acids. J lost 4 bases, V lost 8 bases, and 7 bases had no gene match. In germline, CDR1 is MGHDK, CDR2 SYGVNS.

This clonotype appeared a few times. The chain carries TRBV20-1 and TRBJ1-6; 7 bases fit TRBD1. Trimming took 4 bases from V and 7 from J; bases not matched to a gene: 13. Germline CDR1 and CDR2: DFQATT and SNEGSKA (reference sequence). This CDR3 region has 16 residues. The CDR3 reads CSANSHGTDHNSPLHF. The CDR3 DNA reads as TGCAGTGCTAACAGCCACGGGACAGACCACAATTCACCCCTCCACTTT.

The rearrangement uses TRBV5-1 and TRBJ2-3; D ambiguous. Trimming left V 4 bases short and J 1 base short, with 13 bases between. Germline V CDR1 and CDR2: SGHRS, YFSETQ. This CDR3 spans 15 amino acids. CDR3 DNA sequence: TGCGCCAGCAGCCCGACGTCTTGGGGCACAGATACGCAGTATTTT. Its translation: CASSPTSWGTDTQYF.

The chain carries TRBV15 and TRBJ1-3; D ambiguous. Germline CDR1 is LNHNV and CDR2 is YYDKDF (reference sequence). Trimming cost V 0 bases and J 2 bases, with 8 bases left between them. The length of the CDR3 is 15 residues. The CDR3 loop is CATSRDPGTGNTIYF. The CDR3 region has the DNA TGTGCCACCAGCAGAGATCCGGGGACTGGAAACACCATATATTTT.

This clonotype was counted only a few times. The V and J genes are TRBV25-1 and TRBJ2-3; D gene unclear. V lost 2 bases and J lost 5, with 8 bases in between. The CDR3 is made up of 13 amino acids. Germline V CDR1 and CDR2: MGHDK, SYGVNS. DNA for the CDR3: TGTGCCAGCAGTGAAGTGGGGAAAGATACGCAGTATTTT. Translated: CASSEVGKDTQYF.

This clonotype was seen a handful of times. CDR3 sequence (DNA): TGTGCCAGCAGCCGAGTGGGCGGGTCGCAGTTCTTC. Protein product: CASSRVGGSQFF. The chain recombines TRBV7-8 with TRBJ2-1, with D perhaps TRBD2 (5 bases). There are 12 residues in the CDR3. Trimming left V 5 bases short and J 12 bases short, with 14 bases between. CDR1 and CDR2 from the germline V gene are SGHVS and FQNEAQ.

In this sample, this clonotype turned up many times. The rearrangement uses TRBV6-2 or TRBV6-3 and TRBJ2-1; a weak D match, TRBD1 (6 bases). CDR1 is MNHEY and CDR2 is SVGEGT in the germline V gene. V was trimmed by 7 bases and J by 0 bases, leaving 22 bases between them. The CDR3 consists of 18 residues. The CDR3 coding sequence is TGTGCCAGCACCCTCTCCGCATCCGGGACAAGCTCCTACAATGAGCAGTTCTTC. It specifies CASTLSASGTSSYNEQFF.

The genes are TRBV5-1 and TRBJ2-7; 7 bases match TRBD1. CDR1 and CDR2 (germline): SGHRS, YFSETQ. The CDR3 consists of 15 residues. V gave up 4 bases and J gave up 3 bases; unmatched junction bases: 10. The CDR3 coding sequence is TGCGCCAGCAGCCCCAGTACGGGACAGCTCTACGAGCAGTACTTC. Encoded protein: CASSPSTGQLYEQYF.

The rearrangement joins TRBV14 to TRBJ1-1; D is unresolved. Germline lookup yields CDR1 SGHDN and CDR2 FVKESK. The V end lost 3 bases, the J end lost 0 bases, and 8 bases lay between the germline ends. This CDR3 contains 14 residues. CDR3 DNA sequence: TGTGCCAGCAGCCAGCTTGACATGAACACTGAAGCTTTCTTT. Residues: CASSQLDMNTEAFF.

This clonotype occurred many times. The chain links TRBV5-5 to TRBJ2-5; D gene uncertain. The germline V gene encodes CDR1 SGHKS and CDR2 YYEKEE (reference sequence). The CDR3 spans 15 residues. The V end lost 1 base, the J end lost 0 bases, and 10 bases lay between the germline ends. CDR3 loop: CASSLFLTNQETQYF. Here the CDR3 DNA reads TGTGCCAGCAGCTTGTTCTTGACAAACCAAGAGACCCAGTACTTC.

The chain joins TRBV5-1 to TRBJ2-1; 9 bases align to TRBD2. Trimming at V came to 0 bases and at J to 7 bases, leaving 8 bases not matched to a gene. Germline values: CDR1 SGHRS, CDR2 YFSETQ. The CDR3 covers 16 residues. CDR3 nucleotide sequence: TGCGCCAGCAGCTTGGGTGCGGGAGGGCCGGTGAATGAGCAGTTCTTC. It yields the protein CASSLGAGGPVNEQFF.

This sequence joins TRBV20-1 and TRBJ1-1; TRBD1 might be the D (6 bases). The CDR3 extends over 15 amino acids. Per the germline V gene, CDR1 is DFQATT and CDR2 is SNEGSKA (reference sequence). V lost 3 bases and J 5 bases, leaving 19 bases between the germline ends. CDR3 protein: CSARFGGGLGTEAFF. CDR3 in DNA: TGCAGTGCTAGGTTTGGGGGGGGGCTCGGGACTGAAGCTTTCTTT.

The chain employs TRBV2 and TRBJ1-1; no clear D. Germline loops: CDR1 SNHLY, CDR2 FYNNEI. Trimming cost V 4 bases and J 9 bases, with 9 bases left between them. This CDR3 contains 11 residues. The chain's CDR3 is CASSVISQAFF. The CDR3, as DNA: TGTGCCAGCAGTGTCATCTCCCAAGCTTTCTTT.

This chain uses TRBV12-3 or TRBV12-4 with TRBJ1-1; TRBD1 matches 7 bases. V dropped 2 bases and J dropped 6; count of bases not matched to a gene: 12. The CDR3 is 16 amino acids. CDR3 nucleotides: TGTGCCAGCAGTTTAAGGTGGGACAGAAGGGGTCCTGAAGCTTTCTTT. This codes for CASSLRWDRRGPEAFF.